The source of this T cell receptor (beta chain) is a study of blood T cell repertoires in COVID-19. The CDR3 loop spans 16 amino acids. The trim removed 4 bases at V and 4 bases at J, leaving 10 bases unmatched. In germline, CDR1 is SNHLY, CDR2 FYNNEI. TCRdb's copy holds only in-frame clones and misses some; the assay was immunoSEQ multiplex PCR. This repertoire shows almost 200,000 clones, about nine tenths found once; its top ten account for more than 0.7%. V and J are TRBV2 and TRBJ2-1; 7 nucleotides line up with TRBD2. The TCR was taken from a woman in her 70s with acute or convalescent COVID-19. Material for sequencing was peripheral blood. The CDR3 DNA is TGTGCCAGCAGTGGTGAGACTAGCAGACTATACAATGAGCAGTTCTTC. Translation: CASSGETSRLYNEQFF.